The 10 T cell receptor beta chains listed next were all sequenced from one sample in a study of blood T cell repertoires in COVID-19. Data came from immunoSEQ multiplex PCR; TCRdb stores just in-frame clones and leaves some out. The table records fewer than 130,000 clones, roughly 85% of them present only once. Sequenced input: peripheral blood. These receptors were obtained from a human donor in a cohort sampled during active COVID-19.

This chain connects TRBV5-1 to TRBJ2-1, with D possibly TRBD1 on 6 matching bases. CDR3 length: 17 residues. CDR1 and CDR2 from the germline V gene are SGHRS and YFSETQ. With 1 base removed from V and 8 bases from J, the gap between germline ends came to 22 bases. CDR3: CASSLWDIFRPEDEQFF. Here the CDR3 DNA reads TGCGCCAGCAGCTTGTGGGACATTTTTCGGCCCGAGGATGAGCAGTTCTTC.

The chain has TRBV21-1 and TRBJ1-2; TRBD1 was called by the table and not checked on the DNA. TRBV21-1 is reported as a pseudogene. The CDR3 consists of 16 residues. This CDR3 reads CASSNRDRVANYGYTF. CDR3 bases: TGTGCCAGCAGCAACCGGGACAGGGTGGCTAACTATGGCTACACCTTC.

The chain combines TRBV19 with TRBJ2-7, with a tentative D call TRBD1 (5 bases). CDR1 LNHDA and CDR2 SQIVND come from the germline V gene (reference sequence). This CDR3 spans 14 amino acids. The V and J ends lost 3 bases and 2 bases respectively, with 11 bases between them. The CDR3 here is CASSIATVAYEQYF. As DNA, the CDR3 is TGTGCCAGTAGTATCGCGACAGTTGCCTACGAGCAGTACTTC.

The chain is built from TRBV28 and TRBJ1-5; the D gene is possibly TRBD1 (6 bases). The V and J ends lost 2 bases and 7 bases respectively, with 15 bases between them. This CDR3 is 15 amino acids long. Germline V lookup: CDR1 MDHEN, CDR2 SYDVKM. In nucleotides, the CDR3 is TGTGCCAGCAGTTTAACTACAGGGCCCTTGCAGCCCCAGCATTTT. This gives the protein CASSLTTGPLQPQHF.

This chain links TRBV3-1 (or the pseudogene TRBV3-2) with TRBJ2-3; 9 nucleotides align to TRBD2. Germline loops: CDR1 LGHDT, CDR2 YNNKEL (reference sequence). This CDR3 is 16 amino acids long. The J segment lost 2 bases and the V segment lost 1 base, leaving 4 bases of the junction unmatched. CDR3 bases: TGTGCCAGCAGCCAAGGGCTAGCGGGGTCCACAGATACGCAGTATTTT. Its protein is CASSQGLAGSTDTQYF.

The gene calls are TRBV3-1 (or the pseudogene TRBV3-2) and TRBJ2-7; maybe TRBD2 (6 bases). The germline V gene has CDR1 LGHDT and CDR2 YNNKEL (reference sequence). The CDR3 contains 12 residues. Trimming took 4 bases from V and 3 from J, leaving 7 bases between them. In DNA, the CDR3 is TGTGCCAGCAGCCTCGGGGGCTACGAGCAGTACTTC. Translating it yields CASSLGGYEQYF.

This clone was recorded only once. This chain links TRBV28 with TRBJ2-2; 10 positions match TRBD1. Germline V gives CDR1 MDHEN, CDR2 SYDVKM. This CDR3 region has 14 residues. V gave up 6 bases and J gave up 3 bases; unmatched junction bases: 1. CDR3 DNA sequence: TGTGCCAGCAGGACAGGGGGCTACACCGGGGAGCTGTTTTTT. Its translation: CASRTGGYTGELFF.

The chain couples TRBV5-1 to TRBJ1-1; D remains unclear. The CDR3 is 16 amino acids. CDR1 and CDR2 from the germline V gene are SGHRS and YFSETQ. V was cut by 8 bases and J by 2 bases, with 22 bases left in between. CDR3 region: CASVPGVGRTNTEAFF. The CDR3 nucleotides are TGCGCCAGTGTCCCGGGAGTTGGACGGACTAACACTGAAGCTTTCTTT.

The rearrangement links TRBV9 to TRBJ2-1; D is possibly TRBD2 (6 bases). This CDR3 spans 13 amino acids. Germline CDR1 reads SGDLS; CDR2 reads YYNGEE. The V end was cut by 3 bases, the J end by 6 bases, with 10 bases between. CDR3 residues: CASSAFGSNEQFF. CDR3 sequence (DNA): TGTGCCAGCAGCGCCTTCGGGAGCAATGAGCAGTTCTTC.

V usage is TRBV10-3 and J usage is TRBJ2-7, with TRBD2 matching over 9 bases. Germline V gives CDR1 ENHRY, CDR2 SYGVKD. V lost 4 bases, J lost 3 bases, and 1 base stayed unmatched. CDR3 length equals 13 residues. The CDR3 DNA is TGTGCCATCAGTGGTAGCGGGGGCTACGAGCAGTACTTC. Amino acid sequence: CAISGSGGYEQYF.